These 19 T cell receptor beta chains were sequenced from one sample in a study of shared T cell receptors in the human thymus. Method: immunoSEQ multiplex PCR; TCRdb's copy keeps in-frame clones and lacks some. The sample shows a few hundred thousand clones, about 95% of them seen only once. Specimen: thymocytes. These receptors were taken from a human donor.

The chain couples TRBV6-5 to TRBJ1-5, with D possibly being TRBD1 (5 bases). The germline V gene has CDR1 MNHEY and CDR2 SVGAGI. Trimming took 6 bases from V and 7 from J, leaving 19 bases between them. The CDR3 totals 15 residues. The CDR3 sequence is CASSPRVVADQPQHF. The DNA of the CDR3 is TGTGCCAGCAGCCCCAGGGTGGTGGCAGACCAGCCCCAGCATTTT.

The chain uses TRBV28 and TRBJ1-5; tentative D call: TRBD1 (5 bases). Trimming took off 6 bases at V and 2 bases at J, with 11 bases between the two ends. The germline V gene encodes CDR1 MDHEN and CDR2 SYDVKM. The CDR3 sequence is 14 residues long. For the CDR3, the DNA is TGTGCCAGCAGCCGTGGGGGGGGCAATCAGCCCCAGCATTTT. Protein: CASSRGGGNQPQHF. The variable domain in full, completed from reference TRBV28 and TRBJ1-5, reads DVKVTQSSRYLVKRTGEKVFLECVQDMDHENMFWYRQDPGLGLRLIYFSYDVKMKEKGDIPEGYSVSREKKERFSLILESASTNQTSMYLCASSRGGGNQPQHFGDGTRLSIL.

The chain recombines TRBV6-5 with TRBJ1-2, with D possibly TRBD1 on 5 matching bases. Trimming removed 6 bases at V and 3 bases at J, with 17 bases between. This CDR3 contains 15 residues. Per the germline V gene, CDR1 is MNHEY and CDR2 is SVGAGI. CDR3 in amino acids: CASSEVPGPYYGYTF. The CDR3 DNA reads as TGTGCCAGCAGCGAGGTCCCAGGGCCTTACTATGGCTACACCTTC.

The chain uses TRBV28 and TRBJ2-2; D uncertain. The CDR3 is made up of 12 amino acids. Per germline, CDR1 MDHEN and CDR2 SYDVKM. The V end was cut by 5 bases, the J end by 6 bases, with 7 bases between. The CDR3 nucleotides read TGTGCCAGCAGTCGCTATTCCGGGGAGCTGTTTTTT. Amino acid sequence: CASSRYSGELFF.

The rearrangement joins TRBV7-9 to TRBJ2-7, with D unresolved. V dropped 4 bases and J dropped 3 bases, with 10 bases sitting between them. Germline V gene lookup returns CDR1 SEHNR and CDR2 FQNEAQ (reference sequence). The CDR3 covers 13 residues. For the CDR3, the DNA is TGTGCCAGCAGCTCCCGGTCCCACTACGAGCAGTACTTC. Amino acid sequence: CASSSRSHYEQYF.

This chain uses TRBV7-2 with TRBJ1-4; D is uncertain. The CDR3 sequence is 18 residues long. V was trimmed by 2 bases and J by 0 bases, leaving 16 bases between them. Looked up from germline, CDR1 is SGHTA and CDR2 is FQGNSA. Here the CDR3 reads CASSLIRAFRATNEKLFF. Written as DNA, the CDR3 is TGTGCCAGCAGCTTAATTAGGGCGTTTCGCGCAACTAATGAAAAACTGTTTTTT.

The CDR3 loop reads CATSTKRDWGNEQFF. CDR3 DNA sequence: TGTGCCACCAGCACCAAGCGGGATTGGGGCAATGAGCAGTTCTTC. This rearrangement joins TRBV15 to TRBJ2-1; 7 positions agree with TRBD2. This CDR3 comprises 15 residues. CDR1 is LNHNV and CDR2 is YYDKDF in the germline V gene (reference sequence). V was pared by 4 bases and J by 6 bases, with 9 bases of the junction left unmatched.

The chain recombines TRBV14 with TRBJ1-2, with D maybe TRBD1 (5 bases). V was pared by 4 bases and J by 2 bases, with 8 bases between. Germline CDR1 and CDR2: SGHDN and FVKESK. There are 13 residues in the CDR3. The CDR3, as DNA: TGTGCCAGCAGCCCGGAGGGGAACTATGGCTACACCTTC. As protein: CASSPEGNYGYTF.

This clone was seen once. CDR3 in amino acids: CASSLQVRTDTQYF. CDR3 DNA: TGTGCCAGCAGTTTGCAGGTGCGCACAGATACGCAGTATTTT. The V call is TRBV27, the J call TRBJ2-3; no firm D call. CDR1 is MNHEY and CDR2 is SMNVEV in the germline V gene (reference sequence). Deletions cut 3 bases from V and 1 base from J, with 8 bases between. The CDR3 contains 14 residues.

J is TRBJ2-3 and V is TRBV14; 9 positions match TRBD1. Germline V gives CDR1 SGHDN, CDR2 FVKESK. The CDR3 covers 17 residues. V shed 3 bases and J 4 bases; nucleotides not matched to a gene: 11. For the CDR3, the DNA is TGTGCCAGCAGCCACGTCGACAGGGGGACGGGCCCAGATACGCAGTATTTT. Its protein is CASSHVDRGTGPDTQYF.

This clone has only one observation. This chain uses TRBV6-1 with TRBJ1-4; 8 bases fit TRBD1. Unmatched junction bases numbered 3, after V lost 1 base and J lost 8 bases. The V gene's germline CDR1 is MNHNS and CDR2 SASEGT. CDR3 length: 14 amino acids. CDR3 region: CASSEVDREEKLFF. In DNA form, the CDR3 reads TGTGCCAGCAGTGAAGTGGACAGGGAGGAAAAACTGTTTTTT.

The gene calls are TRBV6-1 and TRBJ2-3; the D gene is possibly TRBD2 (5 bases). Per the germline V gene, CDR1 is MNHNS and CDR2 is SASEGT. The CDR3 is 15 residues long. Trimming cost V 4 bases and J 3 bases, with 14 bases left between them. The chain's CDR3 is CASSGRTPPTDTQYF. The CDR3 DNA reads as TGTGCCAGCAGTGGCCGGACTCCCCCGACAGATACGCAGTATTTT.

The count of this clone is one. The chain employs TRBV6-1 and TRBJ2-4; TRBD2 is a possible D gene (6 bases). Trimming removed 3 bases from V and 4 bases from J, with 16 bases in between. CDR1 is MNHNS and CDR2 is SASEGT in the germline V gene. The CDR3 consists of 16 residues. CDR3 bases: TGTGCCAGCAGTGATTTGGGGGTAGCGGAAAAAAACATTCAGTACTTC. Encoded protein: CASSDLGVAEKNIQYF.

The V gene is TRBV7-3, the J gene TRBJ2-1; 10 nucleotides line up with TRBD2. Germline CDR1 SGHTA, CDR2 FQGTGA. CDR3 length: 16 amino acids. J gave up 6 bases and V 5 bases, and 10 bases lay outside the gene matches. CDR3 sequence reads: CASSPSSGRNVNEQFF. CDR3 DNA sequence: TGTGCCAGCAGCCCCTCTAGCGGGAGAAACGTCAATGAGCAGTTCTTC.

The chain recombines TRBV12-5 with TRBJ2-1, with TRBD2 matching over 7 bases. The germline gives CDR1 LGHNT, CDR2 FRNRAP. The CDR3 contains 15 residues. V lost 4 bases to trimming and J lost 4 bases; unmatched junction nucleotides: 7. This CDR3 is CASGWVAGSYNEQFF. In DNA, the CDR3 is TGTGCTAGTGGTTGGGTAGCGGGCAGTTACAATGAGCAGTTCTTC.

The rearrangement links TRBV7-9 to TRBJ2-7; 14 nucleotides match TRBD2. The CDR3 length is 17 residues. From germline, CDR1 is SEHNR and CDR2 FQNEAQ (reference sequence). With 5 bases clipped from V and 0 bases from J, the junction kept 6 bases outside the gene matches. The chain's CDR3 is CASSPRLAGGSSYEQYF. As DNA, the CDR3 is TGTGCCAGCAGCCCGCGACTAGCGGGGGGGAGCTCCTACGAGCAGTACTTC.

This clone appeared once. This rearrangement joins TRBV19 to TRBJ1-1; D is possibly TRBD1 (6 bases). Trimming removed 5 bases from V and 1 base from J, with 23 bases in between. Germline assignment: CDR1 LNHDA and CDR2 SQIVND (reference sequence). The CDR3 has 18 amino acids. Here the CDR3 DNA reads TGTGCCAGTAGTGGGCCGGAAGGGCCCGGGGGGCGGAACACTGAAGCTTTCTTT. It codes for CASSGPEGPGGRNTEAFF.

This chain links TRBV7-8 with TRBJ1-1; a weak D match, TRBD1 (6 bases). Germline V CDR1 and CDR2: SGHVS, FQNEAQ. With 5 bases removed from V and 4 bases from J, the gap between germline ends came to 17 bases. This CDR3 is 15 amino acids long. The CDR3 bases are TGTGCCAGCAGCCCAGGGGCCCTAAGGTGCACTGAAGCTTTCTTT. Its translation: CASSPGALRCTEAFF.

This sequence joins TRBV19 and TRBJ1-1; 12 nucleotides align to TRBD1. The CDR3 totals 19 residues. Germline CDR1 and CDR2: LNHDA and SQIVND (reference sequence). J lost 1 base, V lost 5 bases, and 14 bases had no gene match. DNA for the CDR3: TGTGCCAGTAGTGTACCGGGACAGGGGGCAGAAAAGAAGAACACTGAAGCTTTCTTT. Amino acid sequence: CASSVPGQGAEKKNTEAFF. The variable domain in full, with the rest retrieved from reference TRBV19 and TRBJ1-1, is DGGITQSPKYLFRKEGQNVTLSCEQNLNHDAMYWYRQDPGQGLRLIYYSQIVNDFQKGDIAEGYSVSREKKESFPLTVTSAQKNPTAFYLCASSVPGQGAEKKNTEAFFGQGTRLTVV.